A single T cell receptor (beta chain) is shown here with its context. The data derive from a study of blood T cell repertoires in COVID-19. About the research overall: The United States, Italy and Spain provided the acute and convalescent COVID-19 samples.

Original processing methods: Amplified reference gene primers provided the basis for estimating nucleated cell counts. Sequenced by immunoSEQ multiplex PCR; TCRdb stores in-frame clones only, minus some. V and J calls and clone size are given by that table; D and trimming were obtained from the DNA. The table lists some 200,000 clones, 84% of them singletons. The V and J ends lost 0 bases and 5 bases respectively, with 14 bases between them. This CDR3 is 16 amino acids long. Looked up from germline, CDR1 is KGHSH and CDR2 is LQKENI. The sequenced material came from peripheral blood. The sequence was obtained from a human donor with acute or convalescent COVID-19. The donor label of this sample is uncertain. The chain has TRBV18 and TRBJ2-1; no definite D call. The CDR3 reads CASSPPFQTTDNEQFF. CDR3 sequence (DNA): TGTGCCAGCTCACCACCGTTCCAAACCACAGACAATGAGCAGTTCTTC.